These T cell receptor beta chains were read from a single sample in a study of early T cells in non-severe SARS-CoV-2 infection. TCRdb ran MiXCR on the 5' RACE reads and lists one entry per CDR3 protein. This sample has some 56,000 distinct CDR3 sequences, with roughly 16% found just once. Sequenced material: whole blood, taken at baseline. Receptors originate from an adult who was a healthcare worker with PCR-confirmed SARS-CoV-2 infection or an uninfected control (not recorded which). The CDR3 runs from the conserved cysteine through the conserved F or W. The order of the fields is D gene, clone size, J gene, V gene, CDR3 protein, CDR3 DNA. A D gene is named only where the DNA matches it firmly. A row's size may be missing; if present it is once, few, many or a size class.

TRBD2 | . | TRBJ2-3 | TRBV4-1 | CASSQAGTSEADTQYF | TGCGCCAGCAGCCAGGCCGGGACTAGCGAGGCAGATACGCAGTATTTT
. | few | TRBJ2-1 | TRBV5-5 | CASSFWGEQFF | TGTGCCAGCAGCTTTTGGGGTGAGCAGTTCTTC
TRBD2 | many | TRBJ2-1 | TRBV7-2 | CASSPRAGGPGEQFF | TGTGCCAGCAGCCCACGCGCGGGGGGGCCTGGTGAGCAGTTCTTC
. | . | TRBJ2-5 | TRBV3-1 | CASSLGLPRETQYF | TGTGCCAGCAGCCTTGGACTACCTCGAGAGACCCAGTACTTC
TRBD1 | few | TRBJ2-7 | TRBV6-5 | CASRRHRGSYEQYF | TGTGCCAGCAGGCGTCACAGGGGTAGCTACGAGCAGTACTTC
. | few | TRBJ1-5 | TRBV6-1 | CASSERPQHF | TGTGCCAGCAGTGAACGGCCCCAGCATTTT
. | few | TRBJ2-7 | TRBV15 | CATSRDLGYEQYF | TGTGCCACCAGCAGAGATCTCGGCTACGAGCAGTACTTC
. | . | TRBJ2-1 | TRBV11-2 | CASSSDRGSYNEQFF | TGTGCCAGCAGCTCGGACCGGGGATCCTACAATGAGCAGTTCTTC
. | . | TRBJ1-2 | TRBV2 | CASSVIGRGRNYGYTF | TGTGCCAGCAGTGTTATCGGGAGGGGAAGGAACTATGGCTACACCTTC
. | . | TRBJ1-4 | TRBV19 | CASSITDKVNEKLFF | TGTGCCAGTAGTATCACCGACAAGGTTAATGAAAAACTGTTTTTT
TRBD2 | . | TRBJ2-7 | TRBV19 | CASSPAGGTYEQYF | TGTGCCAGTAGTCCAGCGGGGGGGACCTACGAGCAGTACTTC
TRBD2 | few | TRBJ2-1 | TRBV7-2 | CASRLAGDNEQFF | TGTGCCAGCAGGCTAGCGGGCGACAATGAGCAGTTCTTC
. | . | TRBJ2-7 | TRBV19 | CASSIQGGRLREQYF | TGTGCCAGTAGTATCCAGGGCGGAAGACTACGGGAGCAGTACTTC
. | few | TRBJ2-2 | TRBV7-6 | CASSFSLTGELFF | TGTGCCAGCAGCTTTTCACTCACCGGGGAGCTGTTTTTT
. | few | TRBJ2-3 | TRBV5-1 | CASSLDGTDTQYF | TGCGCCAGCAGCTTGGACGGCACAGATACGCAGTATTTT
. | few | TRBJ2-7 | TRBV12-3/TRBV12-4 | CASRASRAYEQYF | TGTGCCAGCAGAGCGTCACGGGCCTACGAGCAGTACTTC
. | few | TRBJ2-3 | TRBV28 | CASSSPNRGTDTQYF | TGTGCCAGCAGTTCCCCTAACCGAGGGACAGATACGCAGTATTTT
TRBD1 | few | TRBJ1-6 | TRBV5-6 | CASSLGQGEGPLHF | TGTGCCAGCAGCTTGGGGCAGGGGGAAGGACCCCTCCACTTT
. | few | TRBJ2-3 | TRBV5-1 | CASRTQGMDTQYF | TGCGCCAGCAGGACCCAGGGGATGGATACGCAGTATTTT
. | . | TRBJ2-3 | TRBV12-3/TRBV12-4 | CASSFPDTDTQYF | TGTGCCAGCAGTTTTCCAGACACAGATACGCAGTATTTT
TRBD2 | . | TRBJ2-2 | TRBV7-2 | CASSNAGTSDTGELFF | TGTGCCAGCAGCAACGCCGGGACTAGCGACACCGGGGAGCTGTTTTTT
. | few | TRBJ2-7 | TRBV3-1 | CASSQGVEQYF | TGTGCCAGCAGCCAAGGGGTCGAGCAGTACTTC
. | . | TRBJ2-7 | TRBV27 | CASRPGQSYEQYF | TGTGCCAGCAGACCGGGACAATCCTACGAGCAGTACTTC
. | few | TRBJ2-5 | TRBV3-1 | CASSQDPAEEETQYF | TGTGCCAGCAGCCAAGATCCCGCGGAGGAGGAGACCCAGTACTTC
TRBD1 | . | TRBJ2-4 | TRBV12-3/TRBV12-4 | CASSVTGENIQYF | TGTGCCAGCAGCGTGACAGGGGAAAACATTCAGTACTTC
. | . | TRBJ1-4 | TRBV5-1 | CASSLMDGNEKLFF | TGCGCCAGCAGCTTGATGGACGGCAATGAAAAACTGTTTTTT
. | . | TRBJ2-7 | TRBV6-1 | CASIFYEQYF | TGTGCCAGCATCTTCTACGAGCAGTACTTC
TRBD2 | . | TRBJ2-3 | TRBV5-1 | CASSGGASGTTDTQYF | TGCGCCAGCAGCGGAGGGGCTAGCGGAACCACAGATACGCAGTATTTT
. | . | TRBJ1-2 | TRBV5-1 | CASRDRQNYGYTF | TGCGCCAGCAGGGACAGACAGAACTATGGCTACACCTTC
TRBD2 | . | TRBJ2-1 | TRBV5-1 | CASSLGLAGARYEQFF | TGCGCCAGCAGCTTGGGGCTAGCGGGAGCCCGTTATGAGCAGTTCTTC
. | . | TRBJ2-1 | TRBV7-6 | CASSPIGGPWDEQFF | TGTGCCAGCAGCCCCATCGGGGGGCCCTGGGATGAGCAGTTCTTC
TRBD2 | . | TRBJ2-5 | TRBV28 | CASSEAGVETQYF | TGTGCCAGCAGTGAAGCGGGAGTTGAGACCCAGTACTTC
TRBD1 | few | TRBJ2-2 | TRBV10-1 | CASSEDRAATGELFF | TGCGCCAGCAGTGAGGACAGGGCGGCCACCGGGGAGCTGTTTTTT
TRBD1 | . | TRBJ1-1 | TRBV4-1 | CASSYDRANTEAFF | TGCGCCAGCAGCTACGACAGGGCGAACACTGAAGCTTTCTTT
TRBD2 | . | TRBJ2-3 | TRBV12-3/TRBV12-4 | CASTGLAGDTDTQYF | TGTGCCAGCACGGGGCTAGCGGGGGACACAGATACGCAGTATTTT